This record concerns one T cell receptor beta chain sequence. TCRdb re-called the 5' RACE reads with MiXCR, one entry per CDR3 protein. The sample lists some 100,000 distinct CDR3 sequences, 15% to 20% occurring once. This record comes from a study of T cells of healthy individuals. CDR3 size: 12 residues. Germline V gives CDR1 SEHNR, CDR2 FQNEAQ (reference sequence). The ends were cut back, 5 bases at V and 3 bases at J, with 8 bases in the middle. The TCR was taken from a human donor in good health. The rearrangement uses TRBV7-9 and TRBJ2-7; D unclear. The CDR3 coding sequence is TGTGCCAGCAGCGACTCGGACTACGAGCAGTACTTC. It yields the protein CASSDSDYEQYF. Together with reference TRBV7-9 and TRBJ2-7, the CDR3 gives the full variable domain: DTGVSQNPRHKITKRGQNVTFRCDPISEHNRLYWYRQTLGQGPEFLTYFQNEAQLEKSRLLSDRFSAERPKGSFSTLEIQRTEQGDSAMYLCASSDSDYEQYFGPGTRLTVT.